This TCR beta chain was observed in a study of T cell changes during pregnancy in multiple sclerosis. Only in-frame clones appear in the TCRdb table, and some are missing; sequencing was by immunoSEQ multiplex PCR. This table has tens of thousands of clones, 93% appearing once. The sequencing used peripheral blood, collected in the second trimester of pregnancy. The sequence derives from a female donor with multiple sclerosis, enrolled in a pregnancy study.

CDR3 residues: CASRTNGQGNSPLHF. CDR3 nucleotides: TGTGCCAGTAGAACCAACGGACAGGGGAATTCACCCCTCCACTTT. This chain joins TRBV19 and TRBJ1-6; 9 nucleotides align to TRBD1. With V trimmed by 6 bases and J by 7 bases, 7 bases remained unmatched. The CDR3 covers 15 residues. The germline gives CDR1 LNHDA, CDR2 SQIVND (reference sequence). The variable domain in full, with the rest retrieved from reference TRBV19 and TRBJ1-6, is DGGITQSPKYLFRKEGQNVTLSCEQNLNHDAMYWYRQDPGQGLRLIYYSQIVNDFQKGDIAEGYSVSREKKESFPLTVTSAQKNPTAFYLCASRTNGQGNSPLHFGNGTRLTVT.